Below, 9 T cell receptor beta chains from the same sample are listed, as sequenced in a study of T cells after yellow fever vaccination. TCRdb used MiXCR to reprocess the 5' RACE reads, holding one entry per CDR3 protein. The data show a few hundred thousand distinct CDR3 sequences, with 6% to 8% seen just once and about 0.95% held by the top ten. The sequenced sample was CD4+ T cells sorted from PBMCs, obtained on the day of the yellow fever booster vaccination. Source of these receptors: a man aged 25 to 40 who received the YFV17D yellow fever vaccine.

The chain is built from TRBV7-7 and TRBJ2-5; 11 bases are a match to TRBD1. The CDR3 has 16 amino acids. Germline CDR1 is SSHAT and CDR2 is FNYEAQ (reference sequence). Germline trimming cut 2 bases from V and 5 bases from J; bases unmatched to any gene: 7. CDR3 DNA sequence: TGTGCCAGCAGCTTACTCGGGACAGGGGGGTTGGAGACCCAGTACTTC. Its translation is CASSLLGTGGLETQYF.

This clonotype was seen more than once but under ten times. The rearrangement uses TRBV14 and TRBJ2-3; TRBD2 agrees at 11 bases. This CDR3 is built from 17 residues. J gave up 6 bases and V 1 base, and 9 bases lay outside the gene matches. Germline CDR1 reads SGHDN; CDR2 reads FVKESK. The CDR3 sequence: CASSQVSSGRNWDTQYF. CDR3 DNA: TGTGCCAGCAGCCAAGTTTCTAGCGGGAGGAATTGGGATACGCAGTATTTT.

This clonotype was recorded many times. The DNA for the CDR3 is TGTGCCAGCTCACCATCGGTGACTAGTTCGACGCAGTATTTT. Its translation: CASSPSVTSSTQYF. This chain links TRBV18 with TRBJ2-3, with a tentative D call TRBD2 (6 bases). The germline V gene encodes CDR1 KGHSH and CDR2 LQKENI. This CDR3 is built from 14 residues. Trimming cost V 2 bases and J 9 bases, with 15 bases left between them.

At least ten counts were recorded for this clonotype. V and J are TRBV29-1 and TRBJ2-2; no clear D. CDR3 size: 14 residues. V was shortened by 7 bases and J by 2 bases, with 14 bases between the two germline ends. Germline CDR1 and CDR2: SQVTM and ANQGSEA. In DNA, the CDR3 is TGCAGCGCGCTCCCTTCCGCTAACACCGGGGAGCTGTTTTTT. Its protein is CSALPSANTGELFF.

The table lists this clonotype with a few counts. This chain joins TRBV20-1 and TRBJ2-5; 7 bases line up with TRBD2. The V and J ends lost 6 bases and 5 bases, in that order; junction bases with no gene match: 12. Per the germline V gene, CDR1 is DFQATT and CDR2 is SNEGSKA (reference sequence). There are 14 residues in the CDR3. The CDR3 DNA is TGCAGTGCACAGCACCCGCGGGGGATGGAGACCCAGTACTTC. As protein: CSAQHPRGMETQYF.

The chain carries TRBV7-9 and TRBJ1-5, with D possibly being TRBD1 (5 bases). The CDR3 covers 14 residues. Looked up from germline, CDR1 is SEHNR and CDR2 is FQNEAQ (reference sequence). Trimming removed 0 bases at V and 10 bases at J, with 13 bases between. The CDR3 bases are TGTGCCAGCAGCTTAGCAGGACAAAACTCACCCCAGCATTTT. Translated, it gives CASSLAGQNSPQHF.

This clonotype was counted at least ten times. The chain links TRBV5-1 to TRBJ2-7; the D gene is possibly TRBD1 (5 bases). Trimming removed 0 bases at V and 1 base at J, with 8 bases between. CDR1 and CDR2 (germline): SGHRS, YFSETQ. CDR3 size: 14 residues. CDR3 residues: CASSLADRSYEQYF. The CDR3 DNA reads as TGCGCCAGCAGCTTGGCCGACAGATCCTACGAGCAGTACTTC.

This clonotype was seen at least ten times. V and J are TRBV7-2 and TRBJ2-7; 8 nucleotides agree with TRBD2. The CDR3 is 14 amino acids. The germline gives CDR1 SGHTA, CDR2 FQGNSA. V was clipped by 6 bases and J by 1 base; unmatched bases: 5. The CDR3 is CASSKTSASYEQYF. Here the CDR3 DNA reads TGTGCCAGCAGTAAGACTAGCGCATCCTACGAGCAGTACTTC.

The chain carries TRBV28 and TRBJ1-2; tentative D call: TRBD1 (5 bases). Germline V CDR1 and CDR2: MDHEN, SYDVKM. This CDR3 spans 12 amino acids. Deletions cut 11 bases from V and 4 bases from J, with 14 bases between. CDR3 sequence: CACTDSLYGYTF. The CDR3 nucleotides read TGTGCCTGCACAGACAGCCTCTATGGCTACACCTTC.